What follows are 10 T cell receptor beta chains derived from one specimen sequenced in a study of patients and donors after allogeneic stem cell transplantation. TCRdb fed the RT-PCR reads into MiXCR, producing one record per CDR3 protein. Here the sample spans about 39,000 distinct CDR3 sequences, more than 30% being singletons. Material: blood, either unsorted or a sorted T cell fraction (not recorded which). These receptor sequences come from a human donor who was either an allogeneic HSCT recipient or a stem cell or donor lymphocyte infusion donor (not recorded which). It is not recorded whose cells these are; they may come from a transplant donor.

On this clonotype: Relative to the germline gene, one junction end is altered; a read error may explain this. This rearrangement joins TRBV20-1 to TRBJ1-2, with 10 bases fitting TRBD1. CDR3 length: 12 residues. CDR1 is DFQATT, CDR2 SNEGSKA, per germline (reference sequence). This CDR3 reads CSAYPRGQGVDF. The CDR3 DNA follows: TGCAGTGCTTACCCACGAGGACAGGGGGTAGACTTC.

This clonotype was counted ten times or more. The rearrangement uses TRBV12-3 or TRBV12-4 and TRBJ1-5; 7 nucleotides agree with TRBD1. The CDR3 is 14 residues long. The junction had 3 bases not matched to a gene; V was cut back by 4 bases and J by 3 bases. CDR3 sequence: CASSYGTDNQPQHF. In DNA form, the CDR3 reads TGTGCCAGCAGTTACGGGACAGACAATCAGCCCCAGCATTTT.

Here the CDR3 reads CASSLSQGNYGYTF. Written as DNA, the CDR3 is TGTGCCAGCAGCTTATCCCAGGGGAACTATGGCTACACCTTC. The genes are TRBV7-9 and TRBJ1-2, with D tentatively TRBD1 (6 bases). This CDR3 is 14 amino acids long. Germline CDR1 reads SEHNR; CDR2 reads FQNEAQ (reference sequence). V gave up 2 bases and J gave up 2 bases, with 9 bases separating them. Full variable domain (remainder filled in from reference TRBV7-9 and TRBJ1-2): DTGVSQNPRHKITKRGQNVTFRCDPISEHNRLYWYRQTLGQGPEFLTYFQNEAQLEKSRLLSDRFSAERPKGSFSTLEIQRTEQGDSAMYLCASSLSQGNYGYTFGSGTRLTVV.

The chain couples TRBV11-2 to TRBJ2-3, with D uncertain. The CDR3 covers 13 residues. The V and J ends lost 2 bases and 4 bases respectively, with 7 bases between them. The germline CDR1 and CDR2 sequences are SGHAT and FQNNGV. As DNA, the CDR3 is TGTGCCAGCAGCTTAATAAGGGCAGATACGCAGTATTTT. Translation gives CASSLIRADTQYF.

This clonotype was seen more than once but under ten times. The chain carries TRBV13 and TRBJ2-2; no firm D call. Trimming pared 5 bases from V and 4 bases from J, leaving 11 bases between. CDR1 is PRHDT and CDR2 is FYEKMQ in the germline V gene (reference sequence). The CDR3 extends over 14 amino acids. The CDR3 nucleotides read TGTGCCAGCAGCGGGAAGTTCCCCACCGGGGAGCTGTTTTTT. The encoded protein is CASSGKFPTGELFF.

The chain recombines TRBV11-2 with TRBJ1-5; 7 nucleotides agree with TRBD1. The CDR3 is 16 residues long. In germline, CDR1 is SGHAT, CDR2 FQNNGV. The V segment lost 0 bases and the J segment 2 bases; nucleotides outside the gene matches: 4. The CDR3 nucleotides are TGTGCCAGCAGCTTAGAAGGGGGCTTGGGCAATCAGCCCCAGCATTTT. Protein product: CASSLEGGLGNQPQHF.

The chain links TRBV20-1 to TRBJ2-2; 11 bases map to TRBD2. V dropped 6 bases and J dropped 1; count of bases not matched to a gene: 4. Germline V gene sequence: CDR1 DFQATT, CDR2 SNEGSKA (reference sequence). The CDR3 length is 15 residues. CDR3 loop: CSAPGTSGNTGELFF. The CDR3 region has the DNA TGCAGTGCACCAGGGACTAGCGGGAACACCGGGGAGCTGTTTTTT.

Only a few counts were recorded for this clonotype. The rearrangement links TRBV7-9 to TRBJ2-7, with 11 positions matching TRBD2. Trimming cost V 3 bases and J 2 bases; bases outside gene matches: 6. The CDR3 covers 16 residues. Germline V lookup: CDR1 SEHNR, CDR2 FQNEAQ (reference sequence). CDR3 sequence: CASSLVLAGAPYEQYF. For the CDR3, the DNA is TGTGCCAGCAGCTTGGTACTAGCGGGAGCGCCCTACGAGCAGTACTTC.

This clonotype was observed a few times. The chain employs TRBV29-1 and TRBJ2-7; 10 nucleotides agree with TRBD2. CDR3 size: 13 residues. Germline V gene data show CDR1 as SQVTM and CDR2 as ANQGSEA. V was pared by 2 bases and J by 4 bases, with 2 bases of the junction left unmatched. The CDR3 DNA is TGCAGCGTTGAACTAGCGGGAGCTTACGAGCAGTACTTC. Translation gives CSVELAGAYEQYF.

The rearrangement uses TRBV20-1 and TRBJ1-4; 9 positions agree with TRBD1. This CDR3 region has 14 residues. Trimming removed 4 bases from V and 4 bases from J; junction bases left unmatched: 4. Germline V gene data show CDR1 as DFQATT and CDR2 as SNEGSKA (reference sequence). The chain's CDR3 is CSAKTGGFNEKLFF. In DNA form, the CDR3 reads TGCAGTGCTAAAACAGGGGGCTTTAATGAAAAACTGTTTTTT.